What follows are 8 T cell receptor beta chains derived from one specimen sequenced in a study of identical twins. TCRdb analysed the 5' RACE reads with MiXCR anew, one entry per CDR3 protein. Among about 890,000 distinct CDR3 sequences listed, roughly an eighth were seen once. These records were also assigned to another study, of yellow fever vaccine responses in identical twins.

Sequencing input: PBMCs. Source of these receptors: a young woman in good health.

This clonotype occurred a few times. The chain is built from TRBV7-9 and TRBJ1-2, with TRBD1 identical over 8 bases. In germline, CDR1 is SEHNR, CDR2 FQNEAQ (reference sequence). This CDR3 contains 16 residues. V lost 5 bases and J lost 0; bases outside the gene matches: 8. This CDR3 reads CASSRGQGASNYGYTF. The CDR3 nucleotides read TGTGCCAGCAGCCGAGGACAGGGAGCCTCTAACTATGGCTACACCTTC.

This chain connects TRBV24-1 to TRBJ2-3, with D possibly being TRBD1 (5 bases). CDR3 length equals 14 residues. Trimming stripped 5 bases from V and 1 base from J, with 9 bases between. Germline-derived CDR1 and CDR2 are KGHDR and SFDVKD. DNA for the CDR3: TGTGCCACCAGTGTGGACACGGGCACAGATACGCAGTATTTT. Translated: CATSVDTGTDTQYF.

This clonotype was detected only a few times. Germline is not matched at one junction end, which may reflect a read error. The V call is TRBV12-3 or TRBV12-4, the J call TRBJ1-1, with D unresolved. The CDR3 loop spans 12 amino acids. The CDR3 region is CASSYRRHTTLF. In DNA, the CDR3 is TGTGCCAGCAGCTACAGACGGCACACTACCCTTTTT.

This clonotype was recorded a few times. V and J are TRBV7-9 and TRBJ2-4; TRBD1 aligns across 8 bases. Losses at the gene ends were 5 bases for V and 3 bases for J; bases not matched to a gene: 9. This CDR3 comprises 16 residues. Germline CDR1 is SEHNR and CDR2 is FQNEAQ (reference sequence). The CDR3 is CASSLGTGSGKNIQYF. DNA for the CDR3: TGTGCCAGCAGCCTAGGGACAGGTTCTGGCAAAAACATTCAGTACTTC. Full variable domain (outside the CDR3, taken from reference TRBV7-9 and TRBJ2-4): DTGVSQNPRHKITKRGQNVTFRCDPISEHNRLYWYRQTLGQGPEFLTYFQNEAQLEKSRLLSDRFSAERPKGSFSTLEIQRTEQGDSAMYLCASSLGTGSGKNIQYFGAGTRLSVL.

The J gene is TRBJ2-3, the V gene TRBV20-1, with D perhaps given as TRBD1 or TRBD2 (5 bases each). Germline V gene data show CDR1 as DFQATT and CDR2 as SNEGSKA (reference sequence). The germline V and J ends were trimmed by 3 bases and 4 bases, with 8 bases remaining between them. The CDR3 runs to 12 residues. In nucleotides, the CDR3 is TGCAGTGCTAGCGAGGGGTCAGATACGCAGTATTTT. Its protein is CSASEGSDTQYF.

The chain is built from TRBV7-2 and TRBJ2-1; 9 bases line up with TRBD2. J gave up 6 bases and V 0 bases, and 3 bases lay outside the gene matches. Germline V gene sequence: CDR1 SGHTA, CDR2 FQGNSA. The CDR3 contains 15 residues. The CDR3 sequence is CASSLAGLASNEQFF. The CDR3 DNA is TGTGCCAGCAGCTTAGCGGGACTAGCCTCCAATGAGCAGTTCTTC.

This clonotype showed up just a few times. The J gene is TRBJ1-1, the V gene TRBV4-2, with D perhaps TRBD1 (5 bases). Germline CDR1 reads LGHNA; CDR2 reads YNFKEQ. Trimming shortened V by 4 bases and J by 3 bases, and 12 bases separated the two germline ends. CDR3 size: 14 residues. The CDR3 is CASSRYGGDTEAFF. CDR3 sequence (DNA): TGTGCCAGCAGCCGGTATGGGGGTGACACTGAAGCTTTCTTT.

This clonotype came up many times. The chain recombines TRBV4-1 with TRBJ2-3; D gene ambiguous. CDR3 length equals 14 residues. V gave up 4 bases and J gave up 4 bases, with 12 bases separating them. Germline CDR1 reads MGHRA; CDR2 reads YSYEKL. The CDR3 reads CASSPPANPDTQYF. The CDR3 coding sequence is TGCGCCAGCAGCCCCCCAGCCAACCCAGATACGCAGTATTTT.